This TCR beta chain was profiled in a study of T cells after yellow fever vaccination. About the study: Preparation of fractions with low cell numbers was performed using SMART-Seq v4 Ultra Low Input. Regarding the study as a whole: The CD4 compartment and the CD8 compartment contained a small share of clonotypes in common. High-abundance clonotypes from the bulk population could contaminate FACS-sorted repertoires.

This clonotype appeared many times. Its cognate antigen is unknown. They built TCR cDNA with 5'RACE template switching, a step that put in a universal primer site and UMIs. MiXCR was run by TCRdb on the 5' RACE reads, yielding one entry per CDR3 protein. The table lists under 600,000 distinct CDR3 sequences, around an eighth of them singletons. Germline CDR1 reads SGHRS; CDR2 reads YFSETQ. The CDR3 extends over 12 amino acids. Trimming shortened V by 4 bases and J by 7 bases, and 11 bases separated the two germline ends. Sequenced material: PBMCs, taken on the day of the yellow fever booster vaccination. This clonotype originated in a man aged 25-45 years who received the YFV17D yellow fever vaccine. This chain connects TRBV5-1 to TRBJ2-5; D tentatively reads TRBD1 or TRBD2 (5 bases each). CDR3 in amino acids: CASSRDPLTQYF. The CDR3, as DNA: TGCGCCAGCAGCCGGGACCCCTTGACCCAGTACTTC.